This entry lists 27 T cell receptor beta chains sequenced from one sample in a study of post-analysis software for immune sequencing data. Findings and caveats of the study: The study found TRBV5-6, TRBV5-1 and TRBV20-1 among 5 or 6 TRBV segments more frequent in patients than controls.

Their antigens are not known. Unique molecular identifiers tagged the TCR beta cDNA libraries. MiXCR, applied by TCRdb to the PCR reads, yields one record per CDR3 protein. This table holds fewer than 850,000 distinct CDR3 sequences, around 42% found once. Specimen: blood. These receptor sequences come from a girl between 5 and 17 years old with multiple sclerosis.

This clonotype was observed once. This chain joins TRBV5-1 and TRBJ2-7; 8 nucleotides match TRBD1. The J call is doubtful: the DNA matches TRBJ2-4 better. The CDR3 sequence is 13 residues long. Germline CDR1 and CDR2: SGHRS and YFSETQ. The CDR3 spells CASSFDRGNIQYF. The CDR3 DNA sequence: TGCGCCAGCAGCTTCGACAGGGGTAACATTCAGTACTTC.

This chain links TRBV29-1 with TRBJ2-1, with TRBD2 matching over 12 bases. V shed 6 bases, J shed 9 bases, and the junction held 3 bases outside the gene matches. The CDR3 sequence is 12 residues long. Germline-derived CDR1 and CDR2 are SQVTM and ANQGSEA. The CDR3 DNA sequence: TGCAGCGTGACTAGCGGGAGTGTTGAGCAGTTCTTC. Protein sequence: CSVTSGSVEQFF.

This clonotype occurred a few times. This chain uses TRBV29-1 with TRBJ2-5, with 7 bases aligning to TRBD1. The assigned J gene may be wrong: the sequence end matches TRBJ2-7 better. This CDR3 region has 15 residues. The germline gives CDR1 SQVTM, CDR2 ANQGSEA. The CDR3 DNA reads TGCAGCGTTGAAATCAGAGGGGGCCCCGCTGGCGAGCAGTACTTC. Protein product: CSVEIRGGPAGEQYF.

The J gene is TRBJ1-1, the V gene TRBV24-1, with TRBD1 identical over 8 bases. There are 13 residues in the CDR3. V shed 10 bases, J shed 5 bases, and the junction held 8 bases outside the gene matches. Per germline, CDR1 KGHDR and CDR2 SFDVKD. CDR3 amino acids: CATTTTGGTEAFF. CDR3 in DNA: TGTGCCACAACTACAACAGGGGGGACTGAAGCTTTCTTT.

The chain combines TRBV29-1 with TRBJ1-2, with unresolved D. The V gene lost 4 bases and the J gene lost 3 bases, with 9 bases spanning the gap. The CDR3 spans 12 residues. Per germline, CDR1 SQVTM and CDR2 ANQGSEA. The CDR3 DNA sequence: TGCAGCGTTGCAGTCAGCCACTATGGCTACACCTTC. It translates to CSVAVSHYGYTF.

Many counts were recorded for this clonotype. The chain joins TRBV25-1 to TRBJ1-4; D remains unclear. V was clipped by 2 bases and J by 8 bases, with 15 bases between them. Per the germline V gene, CDR1 is MGHDK and CDR2 is SYGVNS. The CDR3 has 15 residues. CDR3 coding DNA: TGTGCCAGCAGTGAAGGTCGCGGTCCGGGGGAAAAACTGTTTTTT. Its protein is CASSEGRGPGEKLFF.

The gene calls are TRBV11-3 and TRBJ2-2, with a weak D call TRBD1 (5 bases). Trimming removed 4 bases at V and 7 bases at J, with 13 bases between. Germline CDR1 and CDR2: SGHNT and YENEEA. The CDR3 runs to 14 residues. The CDR3 coding sequence is TGTGCCAGCAGCTCCAACAGGATCGGCGGGGAGCTGTTTTTT. Translating it yields CASSSNRIGGELFF.

The V and J genes are TRBV6-5 and TRBJ1-2, with 7 bases lining up with TRBD1. The CDR3 contains 13 residues. Germline V gene lookup returns CDR1 MNHEY and CDR2 SVGAGI. V shed 6 bases, J shed 4 bases, and the junction held 5 bases outside the gene matches. In DNA form, the CDR3 reads TGTGCCAGCAGCCGACAGGGAAGCTATGGCTACACCTTC. Translation gives CASSRQGSYGYTF.

The V gene is TRBV5-1, the J gene TRBJ2-1, with D unclear. Germline V gene sequence: CDR1 SGHRS, CDR2 YFSETQ. This CDR3 has 16 residues. Trimming pared 1 base from V and 0 bases from J, leaving 11 bases between. The CDR3 DNA follows: TGCGCCAGCAGCTTGTCAGGAGCAAGCTCCTACAATGAGCAGTTCTTC. Translated: CASSLSGASSYNEQFF.

This chain joins TRBV9 and TRBJ1-2; 8 nucleotides line up with TRBD1. This CDR3 comprises 17 residues. The germline V gene encodes CDR1 SGDLS and CDR2 YYNGEE. The ends lost 0 bases at V and 0 bases at J; junction bases unmatched: 7. The CDR3 DNA reads TGTGCCAGCAGCGTAGGTCAGGACAGGGCCACTAACTATGGCTACACCTTC. Amino acids: CASSVGQDRATNYGYTF.

The count of this clonotype is one. At one end the junction does not follow the germline gene, possibly because of a read error. The chain couples TRBV6-1 to TRBJ2-1, with D perhaps matching TRBD2 (5 bases). The CDR3 has 13 residues. The V gene's germline CDR1 is MNHNS and CDR2 SASEGT. The DNA for the CDR3 is TGTGCCGGCAGCGGTCTACCCTTCTATGAGCAGTTCTTC. Translated: CAGSGLPFYEQFF.

CDR3 in DNA: TGCAGTGCTTTTGGGGAGGGGAGAAATGAGCAGTTCTTC. Its translation is CSAFGEGRNEQFF. The chain combines TRBV20-1 with TRBJ2-1; TRBD2 matches 7 bases. The germline V gene encodes CDR1 DFQATT and CDR2 SNEGSKA (reference sequence). Losses at the gene ends were 5 bases for V and 7 bases for J; bases not matched to a gene: 8. This CDR3 region has 13 residues.

This clonotype was recorded a few times. The CDR3 spells CSGIRTDTQYF. The CDR3 DNA follows: TGCAGTGGAATTCGCACAGATACGCAGTATTTT. The chain has TRBV20-1 and TRBJ2-3, with D unclear. Germline V gives CDR1 DFQATT, CDR2 SNEGSKA (reference sequence). The length of the CDR3 is 11 residues. Trimming took off 7 bases at V and 1 base at J, with 6 bases between the two ends.

V is TRBV20-1 and J is TRBJ2-4, with TRBD2 matching 8 bases. The J call may not be correct, given that the DNA end is closer to TRBJ2-5. This CDR3 contains 14 residues. Germline loops: CDR1 DFQATT, CDR2 SNEGSKA (reference sequence). The CDR3 protein is CSAGIGLAQETQYF. CDR3 nucleotide sequence: TGCAGTGCTGGGATCGGACTAGCCCAAGAGACCCAGTACTTC.

The chain links TRBV5-8 to TRBJ2-7; no clear D. V lost 4 bases to trimming and J lost 6 bases, with 14 bases between them. In germline, CDR1 is SGHTS, CDR2 YDEGEE. CDR3 length equals 13 residues. CDR3 in amino acids: CASSDVSVTEQYF. In DNA, the CDR3 is TGTGCCAGCAGCGACGTCAGCGTTACCGAGCAGTACTTC.

This clonotype was observed a handful of times. The V call is TRBV20-1, the J call TRBJ2-5; 12 bases fit TRBD2. The CDR3 runs 16 residues. Germline trimming cut 0 bases from V and 5 bases from J; bases unmatched to any gene: 7. Per germline, CDR1 DFQATT and CDR2 SNEGSKA (reference sequence). For the CDR3, the DNA is TGCAGTGCTAGAGATCCCCTAGCGGGAGGGGGGGAGACCCAGTACTTC. This encodes CSARDPLAGGGETQYF.

J is TRBJ2-1 and V is TRBV11-2; TRBD2 matches at 8 bases. Germline CDR1 and CDR2: SGHAT and FQNNGV. The CDR3 has 16 amino acids. With 4 bases clipped from V and 5 bases from J, the junction kept 10 bases outside the gene matches. Here the CDR3 reads CASSSIRGLGHNEQFF. CDR3 in DNA: TGTGCCAGCAGCTCGATTAGGGGACTAGGCCACAATGAGCAGTTCTTC.

This clonotype was counted at least ten times. This chain links TRBV6-1 with TRBJ2-7, with D tentatively TRBD1 (5 bases). Trimming cost V 3 bases and J 1 base, with 13 bases left between them. The CDR3 consists of 15 residues. CDR1 and CDR2 (germline): MNHNS, SASEGT. The CDR3 is CASSEGGAGSYEQYF. Here the CDR3 DNA reads TGTGCCAGCAGTGAGGGTGGCGCAGGGTCCTACGAGCAGTACTTC.

This clonotype has ten or more counts. The gene calls are TRBV4-1 and TRBJ2-7, with 9 bases fitting TRBD1. This CDR3 contains 17 residues. Germline CDR1 reads MGHRA; CDR2 reads YSYEKL. The V segment lost 4 bases and the J segment 1 base; nucleotides outside the gene matches: 11. The CDR3 DNA reads TGCGCCAGCAGCCTCACAGGGGGCGCGACCGGGTCCTACGAGCAGTACTTC. Translation: CASSLTGGATGSYEQYF.

The CDR3 DNA sequence: TGTGCCAGCAGCAGCAGAGGACAGACAACTGTATTCGCGAACACCGGGGAGCTGTTTTTT. It encodes CASSSRGQTTVFANTGELFF. The chain uses TRBV21-1 and TRBJ2-2; no check of the table's D call, TRBD1, against the DNA was made. TRBV21-1 is an annotated pseudogene. The length of the CDR3 is 20 residues.

In its sample, this clonotype was seen a few times. This chain uses TRBV28 with TRBJ2-6, with a tentative D call TRBD2 (7 bases). Germline-derived CDR1 and CDR2 are MDHEN and SYDVKM. The CDR3 is 15 amino acids. V was shortened by 7 bases and J by 2 bases, with 12 bases between the two germline ends. The CDR3 coding sequence is TGTGCCAGCAAAAGGGGGGGGCCTGGGGCCAACGTCCTGACTTTC. Amino acid sequence: CASKRGGPGANVLTF.

This clonotype was observed a handful of times. V gene TRBV29-1 combines with J gene TRBJ1-1; possibly TRBD1 for D (6 bases). The germline V and J ends were trimmed by 6 bases and 5 bases, with 19 bases remaining between them. Germline values: CDR1 SQVTM, CDR2 ANQGSEA. This CDR3 has 14 amino acids. The CDR3 loop is CSVERGGGRTEAFF. As DNA, the CDR3 is TGCAGCGTCGAACGCGGGGGGGGGCGGACTGAAGCTTTCTTT.

The rearrangement joins TRBV20-1 to TRBJ2-3; TRBD2 matches at 9 bases. The CDR3 contains 16 residues. V shed 0 bases and J 1 base; nucleotides not matched to a gene: 5. Germline V lookup: CDR1 DFQATT, CDR2 SNEGSKA (reference sequence). The CDR3 protein is CSARDPASGGTDTQYF. The CDR3 nucleotides are TGCAGTGCTAGAGATCCGGCTAGCGGGGGCACAGATACGCAGTATTTT.

V and J are TRBV24-1 and TRBJ2-1; D is possibly TRBD2 (6 bases). The CDR3 loop spans 17 amino acids. CDR1 is KGHDR, CDR2 SFDVKD, per germline. Trimming took 2 bases from V and 0 from J, leaving 13 bases between them. In DNA, the CDR3 is TGTGCCACCAGTGATTCGAGCGGGCCTCGCTCCTACAATGAGCAGTTCTTC. Its protein is CATSDSSGPRSYNEQFF.

The chain joins TRBV29-1 to TRBJ2-5, with D hard to call. The CDR3 sequence is 15 residues long. Trimming cost V 3 bases and J 5 bases, with 19 bases left between them. CDR1 SQVTM and CDR2 ANQGSEA come from the germline V gene. The CDR3 sequence: CSVDPHNSAPETQYF. DNA of the CDR3: TGCAGCGTTGACCCCCACAACAGCGCGCCGGAGACCCAGTACTTC.

The table lists this clonotype with a few counts. V usage is TRBV3-1 and J usage is TRBJ2-1, with D unclear. This CDR3 region has 16 residues. V was pared by 0 bases and J by 3 bases, with 12 bases between. CDR1 and CDR2 (germline): LGHDT, YNNKEL (reference sequence). DNA for the CDR3: TGTGCCAGCAGCCAAGATCACAGCTTGGGCTACAATGAGCAGTTCTTC. This translates into CASSQDHSLGYNEQFF.

The gene calls are TRBV5-1 and TRBJ2-7; 8 bases align to TRBD2. The germline CDR1 and CDR2 sequences are SGHRS and YFSETQ. V lost 4 bases and J lost 3; bases outside the gene matches: 9. This CDR3 comprises 15 residues. The DNA of the CDR3 is TGCGCCAGCAGCCCCGGGACTAGTCCCCACTACGAGCAGTACTTC. Encoded protein: CASSPGTSPHYEQYF.